Presented here are 5 T cell receptor beta chains from one specimen sequenced in a study of CD8 T cells in ankylosing spondylitis. Using its own MiXCR run on the 5' RACE reads, TCRdb lists one record per CDR3 protein. The table shows around 250,000 distinct CDR3 sequences, with about 10% occurring only once. The sequencing sample was made of blood, either unsorted or a sorted T cell fraction (not recorded which). The receptors derive from a male donor with ankylosing spondylitis or in good health (not recorded which).

This clonotype was picked up many times. The chain uses TRBV5-1 and TRBJ1-1; maybe TRBD1 (6 bases). Trimming left V 5 bases short and J 3 bases short, with 11 bases between. Germline loops: CDR1 SGHRS, CDR2 YFSETQ. This CDR3 has 13 amino acids. The CDR3 here is CASSSQGYTEAFF. CDR3 coding DNA: TGCGCCAGCAGTTCACAGGGTTACACTGAAGCTTTCTTT.

The V gene is TRBV7-7, the J gene TRBJ2-1, with 9 bases matching TRBD2. V lost 3 bases, J lost 10 bases, and 4 bases stayed unmatched. CDR3 length: 13 amino acids. Germline V gene data show CDR1 as SSHAT and CDR2 as FNYEAQ (reference sequence). As DNA, the CDR3 is TGTGCCAGCAGCTTGTATCTAGCGGGAGAGCAGTTCTTC. This encodes CASSLYLAGEQFF.

There are a few counts of this clonotype. The genes are TRBV7-9 and TRBJ2-7, with 7 bases that match TRBD2. Trimming took 3 bases from V and 2 from J; bases not matched to a gene: 7. Germline lookup yields CDR1 SEHNR and CDR2 FQNEAQ (reference sequence). The CDR3 length is 15 residues. CDR3 sequence (DNA): TGTGCCAGCAGCTTTAAAGCGGGACCAACCTACGAGCAGTACTTC. Encoded protein: CASSFKAGPTYEQYF.

In this sample, this clonotype turned up many times. The V call is TRBV28, the J call TRBJ2-7; D gene ambiguous. The V end was cut by 5 bases, the J end by 2 bases, with 16 bases between. This CDR3 contains 15 residues. Per germline, CDR1 MDHEN and CDR2 SYDVKM. For the CDR3, the DNA is TGTGCCAGCAGTCCCCCAGCAAGTACCGCCTACGAGCAGTACTTC. It translates to CASSPPASTAYEQYF.

This clonotype was counted many times. This chain's CDR3 is CASSLGGDGWYQPQHF. The CDR3 DNA follows: TGTGCCAGCAGCTTAGGGGGGGACGGGTGGTATCAGCCCCAGCATTTT. The chain has TRBV7-8 and TRBJ1-5; D possibly corresponds to TRBD1 (5 bases). The CDR3 totals 16 residues. CDR1 and CDR2 (germline): SGHVS, FQNEAQ. The V end lost 1 base, the J end lost 5 bases, and 15 bases lay between the germline ends.